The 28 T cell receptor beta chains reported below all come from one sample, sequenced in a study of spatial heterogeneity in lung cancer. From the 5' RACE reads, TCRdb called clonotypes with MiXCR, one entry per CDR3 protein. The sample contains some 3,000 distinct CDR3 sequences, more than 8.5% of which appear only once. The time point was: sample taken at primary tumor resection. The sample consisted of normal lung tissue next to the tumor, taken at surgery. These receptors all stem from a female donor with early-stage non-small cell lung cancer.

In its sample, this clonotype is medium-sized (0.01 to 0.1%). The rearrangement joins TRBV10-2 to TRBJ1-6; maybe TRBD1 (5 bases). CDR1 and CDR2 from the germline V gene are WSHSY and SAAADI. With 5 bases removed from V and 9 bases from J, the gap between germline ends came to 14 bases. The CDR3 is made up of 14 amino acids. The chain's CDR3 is CASSPGQGGSPLHF. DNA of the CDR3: TGCGCCAGCAGTCCCGGGCAGGGCGGTTCACCCCTCCACTTT.

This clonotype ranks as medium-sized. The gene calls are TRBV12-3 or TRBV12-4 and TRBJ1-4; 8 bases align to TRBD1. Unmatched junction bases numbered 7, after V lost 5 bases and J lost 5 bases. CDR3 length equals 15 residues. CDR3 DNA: TGTGCCAGCAGTCGACAGGGGCTTATCAATGAAAAACTGTTTTTT. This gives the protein CASSRQGLINEKLFF.

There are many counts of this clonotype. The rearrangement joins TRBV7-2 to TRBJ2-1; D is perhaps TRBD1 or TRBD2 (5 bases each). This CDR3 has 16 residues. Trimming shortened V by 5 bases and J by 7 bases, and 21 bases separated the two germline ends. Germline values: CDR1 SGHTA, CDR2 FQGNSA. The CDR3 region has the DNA TGTGCCAGCAGCGTGTATGCAGGGACGGGTGGTAATGAGCAGTTCTTC. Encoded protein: CASSVYAGTGGNEQFF.

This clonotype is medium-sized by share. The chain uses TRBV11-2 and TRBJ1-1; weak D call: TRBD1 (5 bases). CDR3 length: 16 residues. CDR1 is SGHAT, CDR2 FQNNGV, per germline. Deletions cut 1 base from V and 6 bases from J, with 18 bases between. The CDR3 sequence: CASSLALGPSRAEAFF. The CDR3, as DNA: TGTGCCAGCAGCTTAGCGTTGGGGCCCAGCAGGGCTGAAGCTTTCTTT.

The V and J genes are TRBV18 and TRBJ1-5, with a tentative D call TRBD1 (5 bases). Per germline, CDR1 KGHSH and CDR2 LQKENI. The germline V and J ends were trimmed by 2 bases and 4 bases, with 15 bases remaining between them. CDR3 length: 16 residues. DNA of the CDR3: TGTGCCAGCTCACCAGGGGCCGGGGTCAGGAATCAGCCCCAGCATTTT. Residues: CASSPGAGVRNQPQHF. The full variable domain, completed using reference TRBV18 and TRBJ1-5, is NAGVMQNPRHLVRRRGQEARLRCSPMKGHSHVYWYRQLPEEGLKFMVYLQKENIIDESGMPKERFSAEFPKEGPSILRIQQVVRGDSAAYFCASSPGAGVRNQPQHFGDGTRLSIL.

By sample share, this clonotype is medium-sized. The CDR3 is CSATMTSGGVETQYF. The DNA of the CDR3 is TGCAGTGCAACGATGACTAGCGGGGGCGTGGAGACCCAGTACTTC. The J gene is TRBJ2-5, the V gene TRBV20-1, with 12 bases fitting TRBD2. The CDR3 consists of 15 residues. The germline gives CDR1 DFQATT, CDR2 SNEGSKA (reference sequence). Trimming removed 6 bases from V and 5 bases from J; junction bases left unmatched: 10.

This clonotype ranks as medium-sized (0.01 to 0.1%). In nucleotides, the CDR3 is TGTGCCAGCAGTGAATGGTGGGAGGGGGGCTACAATGAGCAGTTCTTC. Residues: CASSEWWEGGYNEQFF. The V gene is TRBV2, the J gene TRBJ2-1, with D tentatively TRBD2 (7 bases). Trimming pared 2 bases from V and 3 bases from J, leaving 14 bases between. This CDR3 has 16 residues. CDR1 and CDR2 from the germline V gene are SNHLY and FYNNEI.

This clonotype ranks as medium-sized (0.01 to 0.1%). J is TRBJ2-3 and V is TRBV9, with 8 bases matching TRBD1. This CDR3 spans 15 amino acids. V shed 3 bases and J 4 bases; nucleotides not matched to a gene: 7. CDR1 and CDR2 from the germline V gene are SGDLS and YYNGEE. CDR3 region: CASSALTGDSDTQYF. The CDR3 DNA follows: TGTGCCAGCAGCGCCCTGACAGGGGACTCAGATACGCAGTATTTT.

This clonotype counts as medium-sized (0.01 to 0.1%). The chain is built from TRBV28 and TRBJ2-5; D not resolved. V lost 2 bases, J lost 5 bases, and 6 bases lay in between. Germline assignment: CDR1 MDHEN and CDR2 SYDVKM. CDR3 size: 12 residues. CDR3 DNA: TGTGCCAGCAGTTTAGTTTCGGAGACCCAGTACTTC. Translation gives CASSLVSETQYF.

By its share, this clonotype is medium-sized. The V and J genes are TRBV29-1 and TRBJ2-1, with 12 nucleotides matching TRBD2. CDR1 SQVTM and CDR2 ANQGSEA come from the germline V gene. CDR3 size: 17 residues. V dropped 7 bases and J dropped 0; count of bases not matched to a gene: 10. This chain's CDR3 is CSAEGLAGNRSYNEQFF. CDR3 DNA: TGCAGCGCTGAGGGACTAGCGGGCAACCGCTCCTACAATGAGCAGTTCTTC.

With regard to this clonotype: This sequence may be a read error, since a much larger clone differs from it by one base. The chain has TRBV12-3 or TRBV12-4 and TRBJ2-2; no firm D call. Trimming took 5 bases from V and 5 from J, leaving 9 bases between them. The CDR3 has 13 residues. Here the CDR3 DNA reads TGTGCCAGCAGTCTCGACCAAACCGGGGAGCTGTTTTTT. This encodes CASSLDQTGELFF.

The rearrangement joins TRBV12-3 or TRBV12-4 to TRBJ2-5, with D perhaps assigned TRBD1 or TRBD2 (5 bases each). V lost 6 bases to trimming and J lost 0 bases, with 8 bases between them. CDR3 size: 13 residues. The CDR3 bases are TGTGCCAGCAGCCTGGGACACCAAGAGACCCAGTACTTC. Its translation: CASSLGHQETQYF.

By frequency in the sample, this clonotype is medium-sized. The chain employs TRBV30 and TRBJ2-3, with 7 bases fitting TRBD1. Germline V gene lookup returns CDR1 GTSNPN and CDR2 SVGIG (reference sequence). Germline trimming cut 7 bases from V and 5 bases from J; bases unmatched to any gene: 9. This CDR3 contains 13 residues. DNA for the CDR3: TGTGCCTACAGACAGGGTTTATTAGATACGCAGTATTTT. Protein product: CAYRQGLLDTQYF.

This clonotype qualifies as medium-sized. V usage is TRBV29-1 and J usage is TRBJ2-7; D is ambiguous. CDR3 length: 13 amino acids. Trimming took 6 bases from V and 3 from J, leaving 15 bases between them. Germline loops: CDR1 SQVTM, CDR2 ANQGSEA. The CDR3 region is CSVTGSAHYEQYF. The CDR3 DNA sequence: TGCAGCGTCACCGGGTCGGCACACTACGAGCAGTACTTC.

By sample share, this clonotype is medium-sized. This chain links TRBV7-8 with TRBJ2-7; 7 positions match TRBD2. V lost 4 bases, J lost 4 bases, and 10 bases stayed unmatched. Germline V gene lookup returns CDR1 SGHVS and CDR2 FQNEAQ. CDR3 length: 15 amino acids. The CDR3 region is CASSSPTGGLYEQYF. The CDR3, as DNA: TGTGCCAGCAGCTCACCAACGGGGGGTCTTTACGAGCAGTACTTC.

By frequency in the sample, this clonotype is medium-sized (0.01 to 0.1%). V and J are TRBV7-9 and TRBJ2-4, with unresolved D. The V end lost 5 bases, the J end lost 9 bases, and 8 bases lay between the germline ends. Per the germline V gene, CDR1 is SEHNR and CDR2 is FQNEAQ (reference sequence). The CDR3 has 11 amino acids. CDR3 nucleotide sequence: TGTGCCAGCAGCCCCTCACGCATTCAGTACTTC. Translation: CASSPSRIQYF.

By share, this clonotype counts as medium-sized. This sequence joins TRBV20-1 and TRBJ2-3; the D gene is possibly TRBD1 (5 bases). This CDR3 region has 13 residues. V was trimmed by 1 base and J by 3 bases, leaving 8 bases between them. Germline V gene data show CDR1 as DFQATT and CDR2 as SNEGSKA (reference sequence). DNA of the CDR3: TGCAGTGCTAGAGGGGCAGGGACAGATACGCAGTATTTT. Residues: CSARGAGTDTQYF.

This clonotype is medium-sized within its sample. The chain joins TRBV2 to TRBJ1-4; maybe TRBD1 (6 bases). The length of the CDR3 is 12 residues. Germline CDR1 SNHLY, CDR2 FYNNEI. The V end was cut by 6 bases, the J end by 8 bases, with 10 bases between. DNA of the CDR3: TGTGCCAGCAGCCTGGACAGAGAAAAACTGTTTTTT. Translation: CASSLDREKLFF.

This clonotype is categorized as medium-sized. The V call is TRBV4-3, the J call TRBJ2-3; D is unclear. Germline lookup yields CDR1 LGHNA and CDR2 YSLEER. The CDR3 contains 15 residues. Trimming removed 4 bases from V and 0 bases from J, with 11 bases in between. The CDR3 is CASSPTTISTDTQYF. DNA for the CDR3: TGCGCCAGCAGCCCTACAACTATTAGCACAGATACGCAGTATTTT.

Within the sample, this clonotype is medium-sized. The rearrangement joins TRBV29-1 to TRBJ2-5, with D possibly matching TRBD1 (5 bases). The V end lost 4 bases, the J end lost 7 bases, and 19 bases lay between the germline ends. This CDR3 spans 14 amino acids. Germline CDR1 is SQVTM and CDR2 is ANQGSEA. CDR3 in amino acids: CSVAPPGHSGTQYF. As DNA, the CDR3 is TGCAGCGTTGCACCTCCAGGGCACTCCGGGACCCAGTACTTC.

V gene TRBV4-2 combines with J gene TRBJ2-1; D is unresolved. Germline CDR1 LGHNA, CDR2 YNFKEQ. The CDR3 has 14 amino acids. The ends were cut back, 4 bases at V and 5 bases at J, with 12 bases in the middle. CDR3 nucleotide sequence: TGTGCCAGCAGCCTCCGGTCCGCAAACAATGAGCAGTTCTTC. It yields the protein CASSLRSANNEQFF.

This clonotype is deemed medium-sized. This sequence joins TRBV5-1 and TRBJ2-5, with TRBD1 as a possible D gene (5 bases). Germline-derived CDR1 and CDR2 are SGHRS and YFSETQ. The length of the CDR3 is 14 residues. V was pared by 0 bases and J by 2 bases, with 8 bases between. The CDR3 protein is CASSLARQQETQYF. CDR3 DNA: TGCGCCAGCAGCTTGGCCAGACAGCAAGAGACCCAGTACTTC.

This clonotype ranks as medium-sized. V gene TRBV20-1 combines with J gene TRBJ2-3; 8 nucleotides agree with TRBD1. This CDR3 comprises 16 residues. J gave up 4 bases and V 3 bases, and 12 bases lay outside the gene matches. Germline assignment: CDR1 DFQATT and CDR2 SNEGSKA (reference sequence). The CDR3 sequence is CSASALYRGEADTQYF. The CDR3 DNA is TGCAGTGCTAGTGCCCTTTACAGGGGGGAAGCAGATACGCAGTATTTT.

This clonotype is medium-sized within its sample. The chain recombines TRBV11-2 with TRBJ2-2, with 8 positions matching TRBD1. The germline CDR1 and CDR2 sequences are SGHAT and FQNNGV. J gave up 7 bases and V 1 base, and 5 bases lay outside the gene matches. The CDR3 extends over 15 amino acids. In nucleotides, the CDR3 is TGTGCCAGCAGCTTAGCAGGACAGGGAAACGGGGAGCTGTTTTTT. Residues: CASSLAGQGNGELFF.

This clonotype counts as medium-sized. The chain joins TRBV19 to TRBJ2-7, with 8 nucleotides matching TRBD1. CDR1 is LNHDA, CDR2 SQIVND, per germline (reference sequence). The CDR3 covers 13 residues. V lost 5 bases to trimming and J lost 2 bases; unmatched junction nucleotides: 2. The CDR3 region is CASSPDRAYEQYF. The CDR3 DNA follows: TGTGCCAGTAGTCCGGACAGGGCCTACGAGCAGTACTTC.

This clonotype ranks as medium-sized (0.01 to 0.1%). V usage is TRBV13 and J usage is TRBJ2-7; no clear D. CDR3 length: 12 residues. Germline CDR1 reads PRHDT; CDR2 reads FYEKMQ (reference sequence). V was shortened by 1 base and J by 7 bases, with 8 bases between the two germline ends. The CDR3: CASSLVRQEQYF. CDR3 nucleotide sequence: TGTGCCAGCAGCTTAGTTCGACAAGAGCAGTACTTC.

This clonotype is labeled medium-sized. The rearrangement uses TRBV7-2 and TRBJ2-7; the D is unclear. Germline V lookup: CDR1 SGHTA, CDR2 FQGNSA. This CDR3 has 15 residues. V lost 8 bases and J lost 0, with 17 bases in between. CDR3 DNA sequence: TGTGCCAGCTACGTCACGGGCGCAAGCTCCTACGAGCAGTACTTC. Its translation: CASYVTGASSYEQYF.

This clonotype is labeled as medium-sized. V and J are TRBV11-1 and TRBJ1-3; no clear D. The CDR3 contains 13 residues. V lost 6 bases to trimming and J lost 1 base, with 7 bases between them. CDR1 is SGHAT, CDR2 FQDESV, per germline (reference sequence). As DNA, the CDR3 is TGTGCCAGCAGTATCAATTCTGGAAACACCATATATTTT. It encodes CASSINSGNTIYF.